Below are 17 T cell receptor beta chains sequenced from a single sample in a study of tissue T cells after allogeneic stem cell transplantation. The table came from immunoSEQ multiplex PCR; TCRdb's copy has only in-frame clones and leaves some out. The sample consists of 40,000 to 60,000 clones, around 70% of them appearing once. The sequencing input was sorted cells pooled from one or two spleens. Receptors originate from a pool of C57BL/6 mice in good health.

With respect to this clone: Gene names refer to mouse genes. The read terminates 1 residue ahead of where the CDR3 ends, so the germline J gene completes it. This chain uses TRBV1 with TRBJ2-5; the match to TRBD2 covers 7 bases. V lost 3 bases, J lost 2 bases, and 5 bases stayed unmatched. CDR3 length equals 15 residues. The germline gives CDR1 NSQYPW, CDR2 LRSPGD (reference sequence). CDR3: CTCSALLGSQDTQYF. Partial CDR3 DNA: TGCACCTGCAGTGCTCTACTGGGGTCCCAAGACACCCAGTAC. Full variable domain (rest looked up from reference TRBV1 and TRBJ2-5): VTLLEQNPRWRLVPRGQAVNLRCILKNSQYPWMSWYQQDLQKQLQWLFTLRSPGDKEVKSLPGADYLATRVTDTELRLQVANMSQGRTLYCTCSALLGSQDTQYFGPGTRLLVL.

On this clone itself: The listed genes are named as in mouse. The read gets to within 1 residue of the CDR3 end, and the germline J gene fills in the rest. The chain combines TRBV2 with TRBJ2-1; D is undetermined. Germline-derived CDR1 and CDR2 are LGHNA and YSYQKL. The CDR3 contains 13 residues. V lost 3 bases to trimming and J lost 1 base, with 4 bases between them. The sequenced part of the CDR3 DNA is TGTGCCAGCAGCCATCAAAACTATGCTGAGCAGTTC. Translation: CASSHQNYAEQF. The whole CDR3 protein reads CASSHQNYAEQFF.

Remarks on this clone: Here the gene names and germline are mouse. The sequenced fragment ends 1 residue before the CDR3 boundary, so the rest is inferred from the germline J gene. The chain recombines TRBV13-2 with TRBJ2-1, with 12 bases matching TRBD2. CDR3 length equals 15 residues. Germline CDR1 is NNHNN and CDR2 is SYGAGS (reference sequence). V was pared by 5 bases and J by 6 bases, with 6 bases of the junction left unmatched. The CDR3 sequence: CASGLDWGGVAEQFF. The covered CDR3 bases are TGTGCCAGCGGCCTCGACTGGGGGGGCGTTGCTGAGCAGTTC.

About this clone itself: Gene names are mouse gene names. Sequencing ends 1 residue short of the CDR3 end; the germline J gene provides the rest. V usage is TRBV16 and J usage is TRBJ2-3; 12 bases fit TRBD1. CDR3 size: 16 residues. The germline V gene encodes CDR1 SGHSA and CDR2 FRNQAP. With V trimmed by 4 bases and J by 3 bases, 5 bases remained unmatched. The covered CDR3 bases are TGTGCAAGCAGCTCGGGACAGGGGGCAAAGGCAGAAACGCTGTAT. Translated: CASSSGQGAKAETLY. The whole CDR3 protein is CASSSGQGAKAETLYF.

With respect to this clone: All gene names here are mouse names. The read gets to within 1 residue of the CDR3 end, and the germline J gene fills in the rest. The chain has TRBV16 and TRBJ1-3, with D unclear. The V end lost 2 bases, the J end lost 0 bases, and 8 bases lay between the germline ends. CDR1 is SGHSA and CDR2 is FRNQAP in the germline V gene. CDR3 size: 15 residues. CDR3 DNA (partial): TGTGCAAGCAGCTTAAAGGGATATTCTGGAAATACGCTCTAT. Translating gives CASSLKGYSGNTLY. From start to end, the CDR3 is CASSLKGYSGNTLYF.

Of note for this clone: The gene names here belong to mouse. The sequenced fragment ends 1 residue before the CDR3 boundary, so the rest is inferred from the germline J gene. The chain couples TRBV13-2 to TRBJ2-7, with D perhaps TRBD2 (7 bases). The CDR3 runs 14 residues. V was shortened by 0 bases and J by 4 bases, with 11 bases between the two germline ends. CDR1 and CDR2 (germline): NNHNN, SYGAGS (reference sequence). The CDR3 is CASGDGGARYEQYF. The CDR3 bases that were read are TGTGCCAGCGGTGATGGGGGGGCGCGATATGAACAGTAC.

Notes on this clone: Mouse gene names and germline throughout. The CDR3 end is not reached by the read, which stops 1 residue before it; the germline J gene fills it in. This chain links TRBV19 with TRBJ2-1; 8 positions agree with TRBD1. Trimming took 4 bases from V and 7 from J; bases not matched to a gene: 7. The germline gives CDR1 FNHDT, CDR2 SITEND (reference sequence). The CDR3 extends over 14 amino acids. The part of the CDR3 DNA that was read is TGTGCCAGCAGTTCCCAGGGGGCGCGGGCTGAGCAGTTC. Its protein product is CASSSQGARAEQF. The entire CDR3 reads CASSSQGARAEQFF. Looking up the rest from reference TRBV19 and TRBJ2-1 gives the full variable domain: GGIITQTPKFLIGQEGQKLTLKCQQNFNHDTMYWYRQDSGKGLRLIYYSITENDLQKGDLSEGYDASREKKSSFSLTVTSAQKNEMAVFLCASSSQGARAEQFFGPGTRLTVL.

As to this clone: Mouse germline and gene names are used. Read coverage stops 1 residue before the CDR3 terminus; the germline J gene supplies the remainder. This chain links TRBV13-3 with TRBJ1-2, with 9 bases that match TRBD1. Germline lookup yields CDR1 NNHDY and CDR2 SYVADS. The CDR3 consists of 16 residues. Trimming removed 0 bases from V and 4 bases from J; junction bases left unmatched: 7. Here the CDR3 reads CASSDDGTGRVSDYTF. The CDR3 bases that were read are TGTGCCAGCAGTGATGACGGGACAGGGCGAGTCTCCGACTACACC.

On this clone: The listed genes are named as in mouse. The CDR3 end lies 1 residue beyond the end of the read and is filled in from the germline J gene. The chain joins TRBV5 to TRBJ1-4; TRBD1 aligns across 8 bases. Germline trimming cut 1 base from V and 3 bases from J; bases unmatched to any gene: 1. The CDR3 covers 15 residues. Germline V CDR1 and CDR2: LGHNA, YNLKQL (reference sequence). The sequenced CDR3 bases are TGTGCCAGCAGCCAAGGGGACAGGCCCAACGAAAGATTATTT. It is translated as CASSQGDRPNERLF. The whole CDR3 sequence reads CASSQGDRPNERLFF.

About this clone itself: The gene symbols are mouse symbols. The sequenced fragment ends 1 residue before the CDR3 boundary, so the rest is inferred from the germline J gene. The chain couples TRBV15 to TRBJ2-2; D is uncertain. CDR3 size: 13 residues. Trimming removed 5 bases at V and 6 bases at J, with 10 bases between. The germline CDR1 and CDR2 sequences are SGHND and FRSKSL. CDR3 DNA (partial): TGTGCCAGCAGTCACGGGCTCCCCGGGCAGCTCTAC. It encodes CASSHGLPGQLY. The full CDR3 is CASSHGLPGQLYF.

As regards this clone: Any gene name here is a mouse gene name. The CDR3 extends 1 residue past the end of the read, so its final part is completed from the germline J gene. The V call is TRBV19, the J call TRBJ1-4; tentative D call: TRBD1 (5 bases). V gave up 5 bases and J gave up 0 bases, with 8 bases separating them. Germline lookup yields CDR1 FNHDT and CDR2 SITEND (reference sequence). This CDR3 is built from 14 residues. CDR3 DNA (partial): TGTGCCAGCAGGCCACAGGTTTCCAACGAAAGATTATTT. It encodes CASRPQVSNERLF. The CDR3, in full, reads CASRPQVSNERLFF.

Notes on this clone: The germline and genes are mouse ones. The read terminates 1 residue ahead of where the CDR3 ends, so the germline J gene completes it. This rearrangement joins TRBV15 to TRBJ2-4; TRBD2 matches 11 bases. The CDR3 spans 14 residues. Germline V gene lookup returns CDR1 SGHND and CDR2 FRSKSL. With V trimmed by 6 bases and J by 4 bases, 3 bases remained unmatched. The CDR3 protein is CASSRDWGKNTLYF. The part of the CDR3 DNA that was read is TGTGCCAGCAGCCGGGACTGGGGGAAAAACACCTTGTAC. Based on the CDR3 plus reference TRBV15 and TRBJ2-4, the full variable domain is DAGVTQTPRHEVAEKGQTIILKCEPVSGHNDLFWYRQTKIQGLELLSYFRSKSLMEDGGAFKDRFKAEMLNSSFSTLKIQPTEPKDSAVYLCASSRDWGKNTLYFGAGTRLSVL.

Concerning this clone itself: The gene symbols are mouse symbols. The read stops 1 residue short of the end of the CDR3; the missing end is completed from the germline J gene. The chain recombines TRBV15 with TRBJ2-7, with 8 nucleotides matching TRBD1. Germline V CDR1 and CDR2: SGHND, FRSKSL. The CDR3 runs 12 residues. Unmatched junction bases numbered 2, after V lost 4 bases and J lost 6 bases. The part of the CDR3 DNA that was read is TGTGCCAGCAGTTCGGACAGGGTTGAACAGTAC. Translating gives CASSSDRVEQY. The CDR3, in full, reads CASSSDRVEQYF.

For this clone: Mouse gene names apply. The read ends 1 residue shy of where the CDR3 ends; the end is completed using the germline J gene. The chain recombines TRBV31 with TRBJ1-2; D is possibly TRBD1 (5 bases). Germline assignment: CDR1 GKSSPN and CDR2 SITVG. The CDR3 covers 13 residues. V dropped 6 bases and J dropped 1 base, with 12 bases sitting between them. The CDR3 is CACRDGINSDYTF. The DNA read from the CDR3 is TGTGCCTGCCGGGACGGAATAAACTCCGACTACACC.

This clone was recorded a few times. The listed genes are named as in mouse. The CDR3 end lies 1 residue beyond the end of the read and is filled in from the germline J gene. The chain links TRBV13-2 to TRBJ2-7; 8 bases map to TRBD2. CDR1 and CDR2 (germline): NNHNN, SYGAGS (reference sequence). This CDR3 spans 14 amino acids. The V gene end was trimmed by 1 base and the J gene end by 4 bases; junction bases not matched to a gene: 4. The sequenced part of the CDR3 DNA is TGTGCCAGCGGTGATCGCTGGGGGGAGTATGAACAGTAC. It is translated as CASGDRWGEYEQY. The full CDR3 protein reads CASGDRWGEYEQYF.

As to this clone: Gene names and germline match the mouse. Read sequence stops 1 residue before the CDR3 end, and the germline J gene provides the missing end. The V and J genes are TRBV1 and TRBJ2-4; TRBD1 matches 9 bases. There are 13 residues in the CDR3. J was trimmed by 4 bases and V by 4 bases; bases with no gene match: 0. CDR1 and CDR2 from the germline V gene are NSQYPW and LRSPGD (reference sequence). This CDR3 reads CTCSGQGENTLYF. The covered CDR3 bases are TGCACCTGCAGTGGACAGGGGGAAAACACCTTGTAC.

Concerning this clone: Any gene name here is a mouse gene name. The read is 1 residue too short to cover the CDR3 end, so that end is filled in from the germline J gene. The gene calls are TRBV19 and TRBJ2-4; D may be TRBD1 or TRBD2 (5 bases each). The CDR3 consists of 16 residues. The germline V and J ends were trimmed by 1 base and 0 bases, with 12 bases remaining between them. Germline lookup yields CDR1 FNHDT and CDR2 SITEND (reference sequence). CDR3 amino acids: CASSIRWGGSQNTLYF. The sequenced CDR3 bases are TGTGCCAGCAGTATACGGTGGGGCGGTAGTCAAAACACCTTGTAC.